This record covers a single T cell receptor beta chain. The data belong to a study of shared T cell receptors in the human thymus. TCRdb's copy holds only in-frame clones and misses some; the assay was immunoSEQ multiplex PCR. The sample records 720,000 or so clones, 80% to 90% being singletons. V was clipped by 0 bases and J by 11 bases, with 17 bases between them. Germline CDR1 reads SGHNT; CDR2 reads YYREEE (reference sequence). The CDR3 has 14 amino acids. The same data also contributed to another study, on human thymus T cells. That investigation notes: Among the donors, all were healthy Finnish infants having corrective surgery for congenital heart defects. The source of the thymus tissue was resections taken during corrective heart surgery. Thymic TCR repertoires of unrelated people reportedly overlapped highly.

The chain joins TRBV5-4 to TRBJ1-1; D might be TRBD1 (6 bases). What was sequenced was thymocytes. The clonotype comes from a girl in the first two years of life with a congenital heart defect. The CDR3: CASSLAKDSQAAFF. The CDR3 nucleotides are TGTGCCAGCAGCTTGGCCAAGGACAGTCAGGCGGCTTTCTTT.